This record concerns one TCR beta chain sequence. As yet, its antigen is unknown. The data were obtained in a study of T cell repertoires in cytomegalovirus infection. Study-wide context: As its CMV epitopes, the study selected recently identified HLA-C-restricted and well-studied HLA-B-restricted targets.

TCRdb recomputed calls from the reads with MiXCR, one row per CDR3 protein. The sample contains 450,000 to 600,000 distinct CDR3 sequences, about 33% of which appear only once. The receptor was derived from a human donor in good health (CMV status not recorded). Some clones in this sample may be carry-over from other donors' samples. The sample consisted of cultured PBMCs, taken from culture after CMV antigen stimulation.

CDR3 amino acids: CASSYTGLKGYTF. The CDR3 DNA sequence: TGTGCCAGCAGCTATACAGGGTTGAAAGGCTACACCTTC. This rearrangement joins TRBV7-2 to TRBJ1-2; D may be TRBD1 (6 bases). The germline gives CDR1 SGHTA, CDR2 FQGNSA. The ends were cut back, 4 bases at V and 8 bases at J, with 14 bases in the middle. This CDR3 has 13 residues.